Listed below are T cell receptor beta chains from one sample, sequenced in a study of blood T cells in healthy people across ages. In TCRdb, the 5' RACE reads were re-called with MiXCR into one record per CDR3 protein. The sample gives some 640,000 distinct CDR3 sequences, around 48% of which show up once; under 35% is in the top ten. Sequenced input: blood. Every receptor here comes from an older woman in good health. Both conserved end residues are part of each CDR3. Fields, in order: V gene, clone size, J gene, CDR3 protein. Expanded clones get a size class; other rows say once, few or many, or leave the size out.

TRBV10-3	.	TRBJ2-1	CAISVVASGNNEQFF
TRBV7-2	once	TRBJ2-1	CASSLSIRDTYNEQFF
TRBV28	.	.	CASPGTTGGTQYF
TRBV12-3/TRBV12-4	.	TRBJ2-1	CASKGVGGEQFF
TRBV27	few	TRBJ2-7	CASSLKAGPSSYEQYF
TRBV3-1	once	TRBJ2-1	CASSRGLAGEAMYNEQFF
TRBV3-1	.	TRBJ1-2	CASSQQVTDARGYTF
TRBV2	once	TRBJ2-1	CASSEAGGSNEQFF
TRBV25-1	.	TRBJ2-1	CASGLAGGLVNEQFF
TRBV18	.	TRBJ2-1	CASSPRGSGAYNEQFF
TRBV3-1	.	TRBJ2-7	CASSQPNTGRPYEQYF
TRBV7-2	.	TRBJ1-1	CASSLVSAGADTEAFF
TRBV4-3	few	TRBJ2-3	CASSQTPLESTGTDTQYF
TRBV7-9	.	TRBJ2-1	CASSLNLFTGGDHNEQFF
TRBV20-1	.	TRBJ2-6	CSARKVSGANVLTF
TRBV5-1	.	TRBJ2-1	CASSSTTNGGRTYNEQFF
TRBV6-6	few	TRBJ2-7	CASSLIGAALTAYEQYF
TRBV7-3	.	TRBJ2-5	CGSSLTRDDEQYF
TRBV6-5	.	TRBJ2-1	CASSYQDRFYNEQFF
TRBV15	.	TRBJ2-1	CATSNLAGVDEQFF
TRBV5-1	.	TRBJ2-2	CASRIRDRGHSGELFF
TRBV6-5	.	TRBJ1-1	CVSSWAGGYAEAFF
TRBV6-4	few	TRBJ2-2	CASSERAGAPRTGELFF
TRBV7-2	.	TRBJ2-1	CASSFRTSGRFNEQFF
TRBV4-2	few	TRBJ2-5	CASSQDWTSGSMETQYF
TRBV4-1	few	TRBJ2-1	CASSQDMTGLAGVGDEQFF
TRBV14	few	TRBJ1-1	CASSQGPGAIYEAFF
TRBV12-3/TRBV12-4	.	TRBJ2-7	CASSVGEQREQYF
TRBV5-1	.	TRBJ2-1	CASSLRGREGQNEQFF
TRBV28	.	TRBJ2-3	CASSLPLGDTDTQYF
TRBV7-9	.	TRBJ2-5	CASSPAGSSETQYF
TRBV28	many	TRBJ2-7	CASSPLAGGEYEQYF
TRBV7-2	few	TRBJ2-1	CASSPRQGVRGNEQFF
TRBV7-2	.	TRBJ2-7	CASRGGVFEQYF
TRBV28	.	TRBJ2-7	CASSHFGQAFSYEQYF
TRBV28	.	TRBJ2-3	CASSSLPSAAAQYF
TRBV5-1	few	TRBJ2-7	CASSLLAESYEQYF
TRBV12-3/TRBV12-4	.	TRBJ1-5	CASSPGYSNQPRHF
TRBV12-3/TRBV12-4	.	TRBJ2-5	CASSLLDYQETQYF
TRBV7-2	.	.	CASSFVQGYNEQYF
TRBV14	.	TRBJ2-3	CASSQVLAGVQDTQYF
TRBV6-5	once	TRBJ2-3	CASSYSPGTSGSTDTQYF
TRBV28	.	TRBJ2-7	CASSLGWTEQYF
TRBV10-3	.	TRBJ1-2	CAITDRFYGYTF
TRBV20-1	.	TRBJ1-2	CSARLDKGDGYTF
TRBV7-9	.	TRBJ2-7	CASSPATGGEQYF
TRBV3-1	.	TRBJ1-1	CASSQVITAGTRTSEAFF
TRBV3-1	.	TRBJ2-3	CASSQDHGRTSFPDTQYF
TRBV20-1	.	TRBJ1-6	CSAPRGFGNSPLHF
TRBV4-3	.	TRBJ2-7	CASSQDISGTSSYEQYF